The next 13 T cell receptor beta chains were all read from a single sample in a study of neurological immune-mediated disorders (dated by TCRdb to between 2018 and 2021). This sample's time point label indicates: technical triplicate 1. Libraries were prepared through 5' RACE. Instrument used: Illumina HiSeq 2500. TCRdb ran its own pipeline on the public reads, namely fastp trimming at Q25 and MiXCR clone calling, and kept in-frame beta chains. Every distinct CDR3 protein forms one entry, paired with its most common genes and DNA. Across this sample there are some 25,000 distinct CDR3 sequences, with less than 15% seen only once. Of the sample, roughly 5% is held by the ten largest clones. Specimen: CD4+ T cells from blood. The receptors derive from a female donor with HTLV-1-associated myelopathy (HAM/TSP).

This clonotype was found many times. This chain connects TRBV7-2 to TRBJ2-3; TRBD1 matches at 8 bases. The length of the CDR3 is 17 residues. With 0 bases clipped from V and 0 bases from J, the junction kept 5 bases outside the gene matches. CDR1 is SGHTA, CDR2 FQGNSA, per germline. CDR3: CASSLALTGASTDTQYF. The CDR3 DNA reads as TGTGCCAGCAGCTTAGCCCTGACAGGGGCGAGCACAGATACGCAGTATTTT.

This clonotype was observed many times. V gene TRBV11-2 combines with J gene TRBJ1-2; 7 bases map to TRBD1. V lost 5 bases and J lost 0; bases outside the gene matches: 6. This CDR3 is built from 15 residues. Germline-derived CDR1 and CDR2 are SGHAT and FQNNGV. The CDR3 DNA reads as TGTGCCAGCAGCCCCTACAGGGGCGCTAACTATGGCTACACCTTC. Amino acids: CASSPYRGANYGYTF. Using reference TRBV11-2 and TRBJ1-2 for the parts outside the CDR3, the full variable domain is EAGVAQSPRYKIIEKRQSVAFWCNPISGHATLYWYQQILGQGPKLLIQFQNNGVVDDSQLPKDRFSAERLKGVDSTLKIQPAKLEDSAVYLCASSPYRGANYGYTFGSGTRLTVV.

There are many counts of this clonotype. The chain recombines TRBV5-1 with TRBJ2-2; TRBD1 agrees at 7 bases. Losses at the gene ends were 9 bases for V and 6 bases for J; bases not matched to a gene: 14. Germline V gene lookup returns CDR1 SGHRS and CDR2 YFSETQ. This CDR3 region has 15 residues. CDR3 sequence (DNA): TGCGCCACCAAGGGAGTACAGGGGTCGGCCGGGGAGCTGTTTTTT. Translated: CATKGVQGSAGELFF.

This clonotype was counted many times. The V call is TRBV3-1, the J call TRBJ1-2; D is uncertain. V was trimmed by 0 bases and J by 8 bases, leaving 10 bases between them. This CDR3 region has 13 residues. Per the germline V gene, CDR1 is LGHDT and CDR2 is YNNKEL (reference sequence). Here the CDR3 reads CASSQEAEGGYTF. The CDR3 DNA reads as TGTGCCAGCAGCCAAGAGGCCGAAGGAGGCTACACCTTC.

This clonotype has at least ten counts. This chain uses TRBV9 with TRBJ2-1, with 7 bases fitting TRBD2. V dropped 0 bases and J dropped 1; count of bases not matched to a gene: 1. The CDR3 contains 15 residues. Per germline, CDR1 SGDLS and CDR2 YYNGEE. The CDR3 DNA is TGTGCCAGCAGCGTAGGGGGGGGTTCCTACAATGAGCAGTTCTTC. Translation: CASSVGGGSYNEQFF.

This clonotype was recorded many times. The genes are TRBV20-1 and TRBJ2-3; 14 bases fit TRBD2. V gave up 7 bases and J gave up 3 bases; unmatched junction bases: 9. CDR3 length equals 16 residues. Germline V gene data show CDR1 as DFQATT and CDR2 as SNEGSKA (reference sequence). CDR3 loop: CSVNSGLAGATDTQYF. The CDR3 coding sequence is TGCAGTGTTAACTCGGGACTAGCGGGAGCAACAGATACGCAGTATTTT.

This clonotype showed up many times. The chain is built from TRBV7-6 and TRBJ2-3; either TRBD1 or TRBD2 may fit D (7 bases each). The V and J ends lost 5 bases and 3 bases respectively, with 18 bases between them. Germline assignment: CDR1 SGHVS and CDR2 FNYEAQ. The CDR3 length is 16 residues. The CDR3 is CASSPFQGGGTDTQYF. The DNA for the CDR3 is TGTGCCAGCAGCCCCTTCCAGGGGGGGGGAACAGATACGCAGTATTTT.

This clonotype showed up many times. The DNA for the CDR3 is TGTGCCAGCAGCCTAGGGACACCTGGAAACACCATATATTTT. This sequence encodes CASSLGTPGNTIYF. V and J are TRBV3-1 and TRBJ1-3, with D possibly being TRBD1 (6 bases). Germline V gene data show CDR1 as LGHDT and CDR2 as YNNKEL (reference sequence). The length of the CDR3 is 14 residues. V was pared by 4 bases and J by 2 bases, with 9 bases between.

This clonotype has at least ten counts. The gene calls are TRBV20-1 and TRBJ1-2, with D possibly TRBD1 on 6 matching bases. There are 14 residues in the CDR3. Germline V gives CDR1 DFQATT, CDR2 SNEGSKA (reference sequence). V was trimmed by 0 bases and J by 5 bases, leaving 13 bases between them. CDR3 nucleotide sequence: TGCAGTGCTAGAGATCTGGGAACAGGGTATGGCTACACCTTC. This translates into CSARDLGTGYGYTF.

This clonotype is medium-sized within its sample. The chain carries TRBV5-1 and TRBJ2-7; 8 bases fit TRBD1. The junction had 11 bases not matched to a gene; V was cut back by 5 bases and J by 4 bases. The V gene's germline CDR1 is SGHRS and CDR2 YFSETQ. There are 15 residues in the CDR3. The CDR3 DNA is TGCGCCAGCAGTACCGGGACAGGCTTACCTTACGAGCAGTACTTC. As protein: CASSTGTGLPYEQYF.

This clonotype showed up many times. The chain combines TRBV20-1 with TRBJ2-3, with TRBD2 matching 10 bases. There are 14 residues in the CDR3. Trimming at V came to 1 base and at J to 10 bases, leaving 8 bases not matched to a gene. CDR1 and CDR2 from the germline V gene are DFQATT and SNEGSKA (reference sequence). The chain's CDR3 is CSARVPTSGHAQYF. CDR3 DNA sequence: TGCAGTGCTAGAGTCCCGACTAGCGGGCACGCGCAGTATTTT.

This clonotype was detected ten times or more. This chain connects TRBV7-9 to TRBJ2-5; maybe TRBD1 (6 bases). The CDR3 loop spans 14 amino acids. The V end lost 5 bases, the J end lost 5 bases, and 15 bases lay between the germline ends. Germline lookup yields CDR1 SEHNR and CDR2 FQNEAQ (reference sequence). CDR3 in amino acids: CASSRGQLVETQYF. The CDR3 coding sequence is TGTGCCAGCAGCCGCGGACAGCTGGTGGAGACCCAGTACTTC.

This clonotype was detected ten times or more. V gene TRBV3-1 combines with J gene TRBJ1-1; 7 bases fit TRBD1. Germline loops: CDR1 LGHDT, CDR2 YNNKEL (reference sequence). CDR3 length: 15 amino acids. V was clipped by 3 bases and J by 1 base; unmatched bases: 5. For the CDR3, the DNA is TGTGCCAGCAGCCACGGGACAGTTTCGAACACTGAAGCTTTCTTT. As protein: CASSHGTVSNTEAFF.